This TCR beta chain was identified during a study of OX40 agonist ivuxolimab in advanced cancers. Study context: Age averaged around 59 years (range about 23 to 80), and roughly 80% were male.

To note about this clone: What it recognizes is unknown.

The table came from immunoSEQ multiplex PCR; TCRdb's copy has only in-frame clones and leaves some out. In the table there are roughly 60,000 clones, approximately 81% of which are singletons. The CDR3 loop spans 13 amino acids. CDR1 is SNHLY and CDR2 is FYNNEI in the germline V gene. Overall study findings and caveats: CD4+ and CD8+ blood T cells expanded clonally by week 6 at 0.1 to 3.0 mg/kg.

The J gene is TRBJ2-5, the V gene TRBV2, with D unclear. The last part of the DNA fits TRBJ2-7 better; the J call may be wrong. The sample was CD4+ or CD8+ T cells sorted from blood, taken in a trial of the OX40 agonist ivuxolimab. The sequence derives from an adult with an advanced solid tumor such as melanoma, head and neck, liver or kidney cancer. CDR3 coding DNA: TGTGCCAGCGGTGCCGAGCAAACCTACGAGCAGTACTTC. Its translation is CASGAEQTYEQYF.